The next 4 T cell receptor beta chains were all read from a single sample in a study of blood T cell repertoires in COVID-19. Here immunoSEQ multiplex PCR was the method, and the copy in TCRdb shows in-frame clones only, minus some. Here the sample spans under 200,000 clones, about 85% being singletons. The material sequenced was peripheral blood. These receptors originate from a woman older than 75 with acute or convalescent COVID-19.

The chain recombines TRBV5-4 with TRBJ2-1; TRBD1 matches 9 bases. With 0 bases clipped from V and 10 bases from J, the junction kept 8 bases outside the gene matches. CDR1 is SGHNT, CDR2 YYREEE, per germline (reference sequence). This CDR3 is 15 amino acids long. The CDR3 nucleotides read TGTGCCAGCAGCTTGGCGGGGGACAGGGCGAAAGAGCAGTTCTTC. Its translation is CASSLAGDRAKEQFF. The full variable domain, in which reference TRBV5-4 and TRBJ2-1 provide the parts outside the CDR3, is ETGVTQSPTHLIKTRGQQVTLRCSSQSGHNTVSWYQQALGQGPQFIFQYYREEENGRGNFPPRFSGLQFPNYSSELNVNALELDDSALYLCASSLAGDRAKEQFFGPGTRLTVL.

The J gene is TRBJ2-7, the V gene TRBV3-1 (or the pseudogene TRBV3-2); D may be TRBD1 (5 bases). This CDR3 region has 16 residues. Trimming took 0 bases from V and 7 from J, leaving 19 bases between them. Germline V gene lookup returns CDR1 LGHDT and CDR2 YNNKEL (reference sequence). The CDR3 loop is CASSQDIGAAGREQYF. CDR3 DNA: TGTGCCAGCAGCCAAGATATTGGGGCGGCAGGGCGGGAGCAGTACTTC.

The chain employs TRBV7-2 and TRBJ1-1; no firm D call. This CDR3 is built from 15 residues. CDR1 and CDR2 (germline): SGHTA, FQGNSA. Trimming took 1 base from V and 1 from J, leaving 10 bases between them. CDR3 sequence (DNA): TGTGCCAGCAGCTTAGAGGCAGGCTGGAACACTGAAGCTTTCTTT. Its translation: CASSLEAGWNTEAFF.

V gene TRBV18 combines with J gene TRBJ2-3, with a tentative D call TRBD2 (6 bases). The ends were cut back, 0 bases at V and 7 bases at J, with 8 bases in the middle. Germline V gene sequence: CDR1 KGHSH, CDR2 LQKENI. There are 13 residues in the CDR3. CDR3 protein: CASSPPGGYTQYF. The CDR3 DNA follows: TGTGCCAGCTCACCACCTGGGGGGTATACGCAGTATTTT.